The 13 T cell receptor beta chains in this list originate from one sample, sequenced in a study of blood T cell repertoires in COVID-19. Data came from immunoSEQ multiplex PCR; TCRdb stores just in-frame clones and leaves some out. The table lists approximately 62,000 clones, 80% to 90% of them singletons. Sequencing input: peripheral blood. The receptor set was obtained from an elderly man with acute or convalescent COVID-19.

The chain is built from TRBV11-3 and TRBJ1-5; 10 bases line up with TRBD1. Germline values: CDR1 SGHNT, CDR2 YENEEA. The CDR3 length is 16 residues. V trimming: 5 bases; J trimming: 7 bases; junction bases outside the gene matches: 11. The DNA for the CDR3 is TGTGCCAGCAGCCCAGGCCGACAGGGGGCAAGGCAGCCCCAGCATTTT. This sequence encodes CASSPGRQGARQPQHF.

This sequence joins TRBV2 and TRBJ1-4; D is possibly TRBD1 (6 bases). Germline V lookup: CDR1 SNHLY, CDR2 FYNNEI. V lost 1 base and J lost 2, with 8 bases in between. The CDR3 spans 15 residues. The CDR3 coding sequence is TGTGCCAGCAGTGAAGAGCAGGGGACTAATGAAAAACTGTTTTTT. Translating it yields CASSEEQGTNEKLFF.

This clone was counted only a few times. The chain carries TRBV6-1 and TRBJ1-1, with unresolved D. Trimming took off 0 bases at V and 3 bases at J, with 11 bases between the two ends. This CDR3 contains 15 residues. Germline V gene lookup returns CDR1 MNHNS and CDR2 SASEGT. In nucleotides, the CDR3 is TGTGCCAGCAGTGAAGCTCGAGAGCTTCACACTGAAGCTTTCTTT. It specifies CASSEARELHTEAFF.

The CDR3 nucleotides are TGTGCCAGCAGCTATGACAGGGCCTTTAACACTGAAGCTTTCTTT. Translation gives CASSYDRAFNTEAFF. This chain uses TRBV5-5 with TRBJ1-1; the match to TRBD1 covers 7 bases. This CDR3 comprises 15 residues. V was clipped by 3 bases and J by 2 bases; unmatched bases: 7. Germline assignment: CDR1 SGHKS and CDR2 YYEKEE (reference sequence).

Worth noting for this clone: A junction boundary mismatches the germline segment, possibly from a read error. The gene calls are TRBV7-7 and TRBJ2-5; possible D gene TRBD2, 5 bases. Germline-derived CDR1 and CDR2 are SSHAT and FNYEAQ (reference sequence). This CDR3 contains 14 residues. CDR3 sequence reads: CASSLTGERETQYF. The CDR3 bases are TGTGCTAGCAGCTTAACCGGGGAACGAGAGACCCAGTACTTC.

The V and J genes are TRBV4-1 and TRBJ1-2, with TRBD1 matching 10 bases. This CDR3 has 16 amino acids. V gave up 3 bases and J gave up 4 bases; unmatched junction bases: 8. The germline V gene encodes CDR1 MGHRA and CDR2 YSYEKL. The CDR3 is CASSQGQGRLSYGYTF. The CDR3 nucleotides are TGCGCCAGCAGCCAGGGACAGGGGAGACTTTCCTATGGCTACACCTTC.

This chain uses TRBV4-1 with TRBJ2-2; 8 bases line up with TRBD1. CDR1 and CDR2 (germline): MGHRA, YSYEKL. The J segment lost 4 bases and the V segment lost 3 bases, leaving 7 bases of the junction unmatched. This CDR3 has 16 amino acids. As DNA, the CDR3 is TGCGCCAGCAGCCACCTAGGAACAGGGGGCACCGGGGAGCTGTTTTTT. Protein product: CASSHLGTGGTGELFF.

The J gene is TRBJ2-1, the V gene TRBV3-1 (or the pseudogene TRBV3-2); 7 bases match TRBD1. This CDR3 is 16 amino acids long. In germline, CDR1 is LGHDT, CDR2 YNNKEL (reference sequence). The ends lost 1 base at V and 7 bases at J; junction bases unmatched: 10. The CDR3 sequence is CASSQGTGFFVNEQFF. CDR3 DNA sequence: TGTGCCAGCAGCCAAGGGACAGGTTTTTTCGTGAATGAGCAGTTCTTC.

The chain recombines TRBV7-2 with TRBJ2-2; 7 nucleotides agree with TRBD1. J was trimmed by 5 bases and V by 5 bases; bases with no gene match: 5. Germline assignment: CDR1 SGHTA and CDR2 FQGNSA. This CDR3 is built from 14 residues. CDR3 nucleotide sequence: TGTGCCAGCAGCCTAAGACAGGGTACCGGGGAGCTGTTTTTT. This translates into CASSLRQGTGELFF.

This clone was observed a few times. The chain carries TRBV4-1 and TRBJ1-4; possible D gene TRBD1, 5 bases. Looked up from germline, CDR1 is MGHRA and CDR2 is YSYEKL. V was shortened by 4 bases and J by 7 bases, with 16 bases between the two germline ends. The CDR3 runs to 15 residues. CDR3 nucleotide sequence: TGCGCCAGCAGCCTTATACAGACAGCGGGTGAAAAACTGTTTTTT. It specifies CASSLIQTAGEKLFF.

The chain is built from TRBV5-1 and TRBJ2-5; D is possibly TRBD1 (5 bases). This CDR3 has 15 amino acids. The V end lost 4 bases, the J end lost 2 bases, and 15 bases lay between the germline ends. The germline gives CDR1 SGHRS, CDR2 YFSETQ. CDR3 amino acids: CASSPGSAGQETQYF. In DNA form, the CDR3 reads TGCGCCAGCAGCCCAGGGTCAGCAGGGCAAGAGACCCAGTACTTC.

This clone was seen more than once but under ten times. The chain employs TRBV6-5 and TRBJ2-1; 13 positions match TRBD2. Trimming at V came to 6 bases and at J to 4 bases, leaving 3 bases not matched to a gene. Germline V gene data show CDR1 as MNHEY and CDR2 as SVGAGI. The CDR3 is 15 amino acids. The CDR3 bases are TGTGCCAGCAGCGAGACTAGCGGGGGGTACAATGAGCAGTTCTTC. It specifies CASSETSGGYNEQFF.

This clone has a handful of counts. This chain uses TRBV30 with TRBJ1-6; D might be TRBD1 (5 bases). The germline CDR1 and CDR2 sequences are GTSNPN and SVGIG (reference sequence). Deletions cut 6 bases from V and 6 bases from J, with 12 bases between. The CDR3 spans 13 residues. DNA of the CDR3: TGTGCCTGTACGACAGAGCTTAATTCACCCCTCCACTTT. Protein product: CACTTELNSPLHF. Full variable domain (missing parts from reference TRBV30 and TRBJ1-6): SQTIHQWPATLVQPVGSPLSLECTVEGTSNPNLYWYRQAAGRGLQLLFYSVGIGQISSEVPQNLSASRPQDRQFILSSKKLLLSDSGFYLCACTTELNSPLHFGNGTRLTVT.